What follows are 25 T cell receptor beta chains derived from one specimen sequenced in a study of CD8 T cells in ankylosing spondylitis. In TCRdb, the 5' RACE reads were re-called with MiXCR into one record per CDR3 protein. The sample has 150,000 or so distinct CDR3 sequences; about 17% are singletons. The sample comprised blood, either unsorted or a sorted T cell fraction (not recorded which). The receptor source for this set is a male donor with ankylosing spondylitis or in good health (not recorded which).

CDR3 amino acids: CASSQDMGLAANTGELFF. The CDR3 DNA is TGTGCCAGCAGCCAAGATATGGGACTAGCAGCAAACACCGGGGAGCTGTTTTTT. This chain joins TRBV14 and TRBJ2-2, with 9 bases identical to TRBD2. The junction had 7 bases not matched to a gene; V was cut back by 0 bases and J by 2 bases. The length of the CDR3 is 18 residues. Germline CDR1 reads SGHDN; CDR2 reads FVKESK.

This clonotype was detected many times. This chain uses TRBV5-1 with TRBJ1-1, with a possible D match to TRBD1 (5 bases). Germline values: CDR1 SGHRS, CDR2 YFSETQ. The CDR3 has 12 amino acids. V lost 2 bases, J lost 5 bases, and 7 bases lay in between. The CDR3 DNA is TGCGCCAGCAGCTTCGACAGAACTGAAGCTTTCTTT. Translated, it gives CASSFDRTEAFF.

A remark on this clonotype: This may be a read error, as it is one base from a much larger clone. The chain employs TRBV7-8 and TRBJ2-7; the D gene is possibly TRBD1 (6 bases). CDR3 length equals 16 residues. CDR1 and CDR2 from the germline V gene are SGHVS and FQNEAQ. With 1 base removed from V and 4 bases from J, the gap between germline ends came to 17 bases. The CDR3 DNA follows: TGTGCCAGCAGCTTAGATAGGGGGATGCCGGCGTACGAGCAGTACTTC. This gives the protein CASSLDRGMPAYEQYF.

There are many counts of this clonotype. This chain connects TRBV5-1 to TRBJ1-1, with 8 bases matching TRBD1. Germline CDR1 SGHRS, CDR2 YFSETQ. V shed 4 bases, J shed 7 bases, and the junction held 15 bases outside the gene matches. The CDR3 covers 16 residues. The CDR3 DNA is TGCGCCAGCAGCCTCCAGGGAACCTCAGGGGGCGGTGAAGCTTTCTTT. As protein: CASSLQGTSGGGEAFF. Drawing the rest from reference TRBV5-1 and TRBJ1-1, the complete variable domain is KAGVTQTPRYLIKTRGQQVTLSCSPISGHRSVSWYQQTPGQGLQFLFEYFSETQRNKGNFPGRFSGRQFSNSRSEMNVSTLELGDSALYLCASSLQGTSGGGEAFFGQGTRLTVV.

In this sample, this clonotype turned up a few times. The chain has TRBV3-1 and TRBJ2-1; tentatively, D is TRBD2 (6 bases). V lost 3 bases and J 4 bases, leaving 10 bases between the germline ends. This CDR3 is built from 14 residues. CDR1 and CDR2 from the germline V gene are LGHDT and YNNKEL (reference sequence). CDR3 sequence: CASSHQAGYNEQFF. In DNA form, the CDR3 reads TGTGCCAGCAGCCACCAGGCGGGGTACAATGAGCAGTTCTTC.

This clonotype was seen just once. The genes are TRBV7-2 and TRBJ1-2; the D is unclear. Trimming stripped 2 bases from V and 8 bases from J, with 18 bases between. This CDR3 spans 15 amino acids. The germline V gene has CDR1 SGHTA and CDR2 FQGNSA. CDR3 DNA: TGTGCCAGCAGCTTAAGCGTGACATTATCTGTCGGCTACACCTTC. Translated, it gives CASSLSVTLSVGYTF.

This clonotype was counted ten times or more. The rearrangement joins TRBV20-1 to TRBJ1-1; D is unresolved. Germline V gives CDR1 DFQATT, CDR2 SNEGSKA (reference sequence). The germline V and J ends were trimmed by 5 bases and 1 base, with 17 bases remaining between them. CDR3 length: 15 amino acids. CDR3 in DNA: TGCAGTGCTCCCCACGGATCTTTTTGGAACACTGAAGCTTTCTTT. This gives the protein CSAPHGSFWNTEAFF.

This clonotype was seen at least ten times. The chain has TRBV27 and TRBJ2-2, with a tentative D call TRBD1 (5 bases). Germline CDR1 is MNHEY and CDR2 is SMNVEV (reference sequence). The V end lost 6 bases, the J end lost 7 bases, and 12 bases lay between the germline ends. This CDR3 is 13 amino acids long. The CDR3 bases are TGTGCCAGCAGGCGCTCAGGGTTCGGGGAGCTGTTTTTT. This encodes CASRRSGFGELFF.

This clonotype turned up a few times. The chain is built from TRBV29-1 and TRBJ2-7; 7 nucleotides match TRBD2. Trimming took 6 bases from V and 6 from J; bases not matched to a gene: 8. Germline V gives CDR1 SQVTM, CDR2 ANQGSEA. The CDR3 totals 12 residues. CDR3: CSVVGRGLEQYF. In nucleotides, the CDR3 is TGCAGCGTCGTAGGGAGGGGACTCGAGCAGTACTTC.

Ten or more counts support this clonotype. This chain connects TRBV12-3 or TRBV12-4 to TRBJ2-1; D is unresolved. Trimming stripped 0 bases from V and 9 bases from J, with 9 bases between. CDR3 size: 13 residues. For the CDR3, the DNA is TGTGCCAGCAGTTTAGCGCTTAGAGCTGAGCAGTTCTTC. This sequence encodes CASSLALRAEQFF.

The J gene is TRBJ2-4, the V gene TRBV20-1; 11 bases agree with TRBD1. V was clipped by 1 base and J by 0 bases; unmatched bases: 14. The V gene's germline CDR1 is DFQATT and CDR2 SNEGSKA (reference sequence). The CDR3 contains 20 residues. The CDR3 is CSARVVGTGGSILAKNIQYF. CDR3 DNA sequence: TGCAGTGCTAGAGTCGTCGGGACAGGGGGAAGCATCCTAGCCAAAAACATTCAGTACTTC.

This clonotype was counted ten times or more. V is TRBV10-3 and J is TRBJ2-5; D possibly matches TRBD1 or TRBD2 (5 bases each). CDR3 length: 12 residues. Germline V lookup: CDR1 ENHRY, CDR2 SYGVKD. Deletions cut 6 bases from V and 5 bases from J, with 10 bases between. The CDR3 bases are TGTGCCATCAGGGCCGGGGACGAGACCCAGTACTTC. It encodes CAIRAGDETQYF.

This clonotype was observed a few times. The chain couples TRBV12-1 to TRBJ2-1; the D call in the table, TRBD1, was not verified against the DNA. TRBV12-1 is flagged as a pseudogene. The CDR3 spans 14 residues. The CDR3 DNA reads TGTGCCAGCAGCTCGACAGGGAACTACAATGAGCAGTTCTTC. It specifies CASSSTGNYNEQFF.

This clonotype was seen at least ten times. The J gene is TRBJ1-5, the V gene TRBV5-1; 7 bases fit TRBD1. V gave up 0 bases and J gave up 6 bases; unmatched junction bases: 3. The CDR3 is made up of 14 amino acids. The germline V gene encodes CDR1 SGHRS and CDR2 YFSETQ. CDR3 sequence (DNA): TGCGCCAGCAGCTTGGGACAGGGAAGTCAGCCCCAGCATTTT. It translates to CASSLGQGSQPQHF.

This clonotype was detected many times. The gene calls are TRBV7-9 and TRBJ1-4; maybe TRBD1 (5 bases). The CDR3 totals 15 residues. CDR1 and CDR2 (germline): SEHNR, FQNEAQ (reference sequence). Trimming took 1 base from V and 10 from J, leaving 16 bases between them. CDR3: CASSLVGIAGGKLFF. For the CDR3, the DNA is TGTGCCAGCAGCTTAGTCGGGATTGCCGGGGGAAAACTGTTTTTT.

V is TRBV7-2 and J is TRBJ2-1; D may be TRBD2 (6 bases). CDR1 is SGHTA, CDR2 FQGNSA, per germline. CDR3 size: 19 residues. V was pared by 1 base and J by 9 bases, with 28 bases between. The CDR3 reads CASSLGQWGELSPLGEQFF. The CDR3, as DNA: TGTGCCAGCAGCTTAGGACAATGGGGGGAGTTGAGTCCACTCGGTGAGCAGTTCTTC.

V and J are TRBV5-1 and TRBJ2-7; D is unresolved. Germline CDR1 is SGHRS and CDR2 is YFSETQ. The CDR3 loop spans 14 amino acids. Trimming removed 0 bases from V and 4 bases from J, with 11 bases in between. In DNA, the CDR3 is TGCGCCAGCAGCTTGGGTCCAGCCCAGTACGAGCAGTACTTC. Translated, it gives CASSLGPAQYEQYF.

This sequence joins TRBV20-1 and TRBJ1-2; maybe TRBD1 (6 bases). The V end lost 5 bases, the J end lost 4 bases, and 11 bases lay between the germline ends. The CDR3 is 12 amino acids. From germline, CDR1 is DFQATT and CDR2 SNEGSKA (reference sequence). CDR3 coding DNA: TGCAGTGCTGACAGGAGCGGCTATGGCTACACCTTC. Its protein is CSADRSGYGYTF.

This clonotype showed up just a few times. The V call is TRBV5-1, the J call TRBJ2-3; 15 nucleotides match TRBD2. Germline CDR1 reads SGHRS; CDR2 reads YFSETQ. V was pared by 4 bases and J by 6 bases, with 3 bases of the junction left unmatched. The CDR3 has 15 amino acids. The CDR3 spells CASSGTSGRFDTQYF. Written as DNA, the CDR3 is TGCGCCAGCAGCGGGACTAGCGGGAGGTTTGATACGCAGTATTTT.

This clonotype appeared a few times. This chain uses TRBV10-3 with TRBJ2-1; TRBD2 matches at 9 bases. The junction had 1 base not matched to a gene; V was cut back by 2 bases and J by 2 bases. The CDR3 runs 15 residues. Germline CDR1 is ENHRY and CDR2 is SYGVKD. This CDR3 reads CAISEAGGTYNEQFF. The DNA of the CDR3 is TGTGCCATCAGTGAGGCGGGGGGGACCTACAATGAGCAGTTCTTC.

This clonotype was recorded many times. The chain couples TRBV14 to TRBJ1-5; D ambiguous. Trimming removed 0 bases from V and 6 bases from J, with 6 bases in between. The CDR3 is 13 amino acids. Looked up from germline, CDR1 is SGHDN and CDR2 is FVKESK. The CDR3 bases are TGTGCCAGCAGCCAAGATTTTATTCAGCCCCAGCATTTT. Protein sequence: CASSQDFIQPQHF. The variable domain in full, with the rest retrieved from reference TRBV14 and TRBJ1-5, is EAGVTQFPSHSVIEKGQTVTLRCDPISGHDNLYWYRRVMGKEIKFLLHFVKESKQDESGMPNNRFLAERTGGTYSTLKVQPAELEDSGVYFCASSQDFIQPQHFGDGTRLSIL.

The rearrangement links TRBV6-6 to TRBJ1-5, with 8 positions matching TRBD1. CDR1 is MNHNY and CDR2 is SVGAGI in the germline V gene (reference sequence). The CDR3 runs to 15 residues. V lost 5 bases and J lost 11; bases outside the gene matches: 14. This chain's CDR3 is CASSPRTGRDRTQHF. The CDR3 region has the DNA TGTGCCAGCAGTCCGAGGACAGGGCGGGATAGGACCCAGCATTTT.

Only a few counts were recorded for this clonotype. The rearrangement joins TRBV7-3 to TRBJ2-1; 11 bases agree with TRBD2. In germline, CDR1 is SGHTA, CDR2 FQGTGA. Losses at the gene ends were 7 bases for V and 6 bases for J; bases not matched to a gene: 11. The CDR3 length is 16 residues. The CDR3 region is CASTQSVLAGVNEQFF. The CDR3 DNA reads TGTGCCAGCACCCAGTCGGTACTAGCGGGAGTCAATGAGCAGTTCTTC.

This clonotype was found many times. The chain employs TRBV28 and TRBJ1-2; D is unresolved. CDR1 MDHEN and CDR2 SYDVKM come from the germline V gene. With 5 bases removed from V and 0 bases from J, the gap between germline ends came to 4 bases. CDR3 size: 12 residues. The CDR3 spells CASSQANYGYTF. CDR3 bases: TGTGCCAGCAGTCAGGCTAACTATGGCTACACCTTC.

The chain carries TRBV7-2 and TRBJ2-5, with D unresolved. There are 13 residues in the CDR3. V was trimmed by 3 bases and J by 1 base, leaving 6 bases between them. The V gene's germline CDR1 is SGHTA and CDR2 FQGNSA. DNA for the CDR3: TGTGCCAGCAGCTTCGGTCCCCAAGAGACCCAGTACTTC. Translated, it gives CASSFGPQETQYF.